Listed below are T cell receptor beta chains from one sample, sequenced in a study of blood T cell repertoires in COVID-19. Here immunoSEQ multiplex PCR was the method, and the copy in TCRdb shows in-frame clones only, minus some. This repertoire shows more than 85,000 clones, around 85% found once; its top ten account for nearly 25%. The specimen sequenced was peripheral blood. The receptors were sampled from an elderly man with active or convalescent COVID-19. Both conserved end residues are part of each CDR3. A D gene is named only where the DNA matches it firmly. The size of a clone is reported for some rows only, either as once, few or many, or as a class for expanded clones.

j_call	v_call	cdr3_length	d_call	clone_size	cdr3_aa	cdr3_nt
TRBJ1-2	TRBV6-1	15	TRBD1	.	CASSERDRGGYGYTF	TGTGCCAGCAGTGAAAGAGACAGGGGCGGCTATGGCTACACCTTC
TRBJ1-5	TRBV13	15	.	.	CASSQGWGGNQPQHF	TGTGCCAGCAGCCAGGGTTGGGGCGGCAATCAGCCCCAGCATTTT
TRBJ1-1	TRBV7-2	15	TRBD1	.	CASSGRTGAGVEAFF	TGTGCCAGCAGCGGGCGGACAGGGGCGGGTGTTGAAGCTTTCTTT
TRBJ2-1	TRBV7-3	13	TRBD2	.	CASSFSGGAKEFF	TGTGCCAGCAGCTTTAGCGGGGGGGCAAAGGAGTTCTTC
TRBJ2-2	TRBV24-1	13	.	.	CATGHGVSGELFF	TGTGCCACGGGGCATGGGGTTTCCGGGGAGCTGTTTTTT
TRBJ1-1	TRBV18	17	TRBD1	.	CASSQLGTGQGNTEAFF	TGTGCCAGCTCACAATTAGGGACAGGGCAGGGGAACACTGAAGCTTTCTTT
TRBJ2-3	TRBV18	16	TRBD2	.	CASSSTSGVSTDTQYF	TGTGCCAGCTCGTCTACTAGCGGGGTTAGCACAGATACGCAGTATTTT
TRBJ2-3	TRBV28	14	.	.	CASSSTVLRGTQYF	TGTGCCAGCAGCTCGACGGTCCTGCGGGGTACGCAGTATTTT
TRBJ2-1	TRBV9	16	.	.	CASSGGAGGFLGEQFF	TGTGCCAGCAGCGGAGGTGCGGGCGGGTTCCTTGGTGAGCAGTTCTTC
TRBJ1-1	TRBV28	14	.	.	CASTTGQTNTEAFF	TGTGCCAGCACCACAGGACAGACGAACACTGAAGCTTTCTTT
TRBJ1-4	TRBV7-9	16	TRBD1	.	CASSPPTGQVNEKLFF	TGTGCCAGCAGCCCCCCGACCGGACAGGTTAATGAAAAACTGTTTTTT
TRBJ2-5	TRBV7-8	15	.	.	CASSLGPYEGGTQYF	TGTGCCAGCAGCTTAGGGCCCTATGAGGGTGGGACCCAGTACTTC
TRBJ1-2	TRBV4-1	15	.	.	CASSPPLTGNSGYTF	TGCGCCAGCAGCCCTCCCCTAACAGGGAATTCCGGCTACACCTTC
TRBJ2-1	TRBV21-1	14	.	.	CASSPWVIGNEQFF	TGTGCCAGCAGCCCCTGGGTTATCGGGAATGAGCAGTTCTTC
TRBJ1-4	TRBV5-1	15	TRBD1	.	CASSLERTGVEKLFF	TGCGCCAGCAGCTTGGAACGGACAGGGGTAGAAAAACTGTTTTTT
TRBJ1-2	TRBV12-5	17	.	.	CASGLVLTGQPNYGYTF	TGTGCTAGTGGTTTGGTCCTGACAGGACAACCCAACTATGGCTACACCTTC
TRBJ1-4	TRBV5-5	13	.	.	CASSLNAPEKLFF	TGTGCCAGCAGCTTAAATGCGCCCGAAAAACTGTTTTTT
TRBJ2-3	TRBV7-9	15	TRBD1	.	CASSPWTGVTDTQYF	TGTGCCAGCAGCCCGTGGACAGGGGTCACAGATACGCAGTATTTT
TRBJ2-7	TRBV6-6	17	.	.	CASSPTQVGPRGYEQYF	TGTGCCAGCAGTCCTACTCAGGTAGGGCCACGGGGGTACGAGCAGTACTTC
TRBJ2-1	TRBV29-1	15	TRBD1	.	CSVDDRTGSYNEQFF	TGCAGCGTTGATGACAGGACAGGCTCCTACAATGAGCAGTTCTTC
TRBJ2-1	TRBV4-1	18	.	.	CASPQRGKEGGTYNEQFF	TGCGCCAGCCCCCAAAGAGGGAAGGAGGGGGGGACCTACAATGAGCAGTTCTTC
TRBJ2-1	TRBV2	13	.	.	CASSSPGIDEQFF	TGTGCCAGCAGTTCTCCAGGGATCGATGAGCAGTTCTTC
TRBJ2-3	TRBV4-3	14	.	.	CASSVKQETDTQYF	TGCGCCAGCAGCGTAAAACAGGAGACAGATACGCAGTATTTT
TRBJ2-3	TRBV20-1	16	TRBD2	.	CSASRPSGGATDTQYF	TGCAGTGCTAGTCGCCCTAGCGGGGGGGCCACAGATACGCAGTATTTT
TRBJ2-3	TRBV3-1/TRBV3-2	15	TRBD1	.	CASSQDETGGDTQYF	TGTGCCAGCAGCCAAGACGAGACAGGGGGAGATACGCAGTATTTT
TRBJ2-7	TRBV30	13	TRBD2	.	CAWASGGTYEQYF	TGTGCCTGGGCGAGCGGGGGGACGTACGAGCAGTACTTC
TRBJ1-6	TRBV14	16	TRBD1	.	CASSQKQGPPNSPLHF	TGTGCCAGCAGCCAGAAACAGGGGCCGCCGAATTCACCCCTCCACTTT
TRBJ1-6	TRBV18	13	.	.	CASLSSYNSPLHF	TGTGCCAGCCTCAGCTCCTATAATTCACCCCTCCACTTT
TRBJ2-5	TRBV5-1	13	.	.	CASSPGGVETQYF	TGCGCCAGCAGCCCCGGAGGTGTGGAGACCCAGTACTTC
TRBJ2-3	TRBV18	14	TRBD1	.	CASSRDRDADTQYF	TGTGCCAGCTCACGGGACAGGGACGCAGATACGCAGTATTTT
TRBJ1-5	TRBV19	14	TRBD1	few	CASTGQGLGQPQHF	TGTGCCAGTACGGGACAGGGATTAGGTCAGCCCCAGCATTTT
TRBJ1-3	TRBV30	14	.	.	CAWSRGPSGNTIYF	TGTGCCTGGAGTCGGGGTCCCTCTGGAAACACCATATATTTT
TRBJ2-5	TRBV5-4	16	TRBD2	few	CASSSRTSPYGETQYF	TGTGCCAGCAGCTCGAGGACTAGCCCCTATGGGGAGACCCAGTACTTC
TRBJ2-4	TRBV10-2	16	.	.	CASSEGGFQAKNIQYF	TGCGCCAGCAGTGAAGGGGGATTCCAAGCCAAAAACATTCAGTACTTC
TRBJ2-5	TRBV7-2	14	.	.	CASSSPREQETQYF	TGTGCCAGCAGCTCCCCTCGAGAACAAGAGACCCAGTACTTC
TRBJ2-2	TRBV7-8	16	TRBD1	.	CASSRRQGSLTGELFF	TGTGCCAGCAGCCGCCGACAGGGGAGCCTCACCGGGGAGCTGTTTTTT
TRBJ2-3	TRBV3-1/TRBV3-2	15	TRBD2	.	CASSHLAGGQDTQYF	TGTGCCAGCAGCCACCTGGCGGGGGGGCAAGATACGCAGTATTTT